Following are 24 T cell receptor beta chains from one sample sequenced in a study of CD8+ T cells in alopecia areata. Indicated treatment: oral pan-JAK inhibitor, 5-10 mg twice daily. Extracted RNA was reverse transcribed, and the resulting cDNA served as sequencing template. TCRdb's table, derived via immunoSEQ multiplex PCR, lists solely in-frame clones and lacks some. The data contain 200,000 to 250,000 clones, approximately 67% of them singletons. The sample was CD4+ T cells sorted from blood, taken around week 46, from a patient treated with tofacitinib. These receptors all stem from a human donor with alopecia areata.

This chain uses TRBV7-8 with TRBJ2-1; D is possibly TRBD1 (7 bases). The V gene lost 5 bases and the J gene lost 3 bases, with 14 bases spanning the gap. Looked up from germline, CDR1 is SGHVS and CDR2 is FQNEAQ. The CDR3 runs 15 residues. CDR3 loop: CASSPEGQLYNEQFF. DNA for the CDR3: TGTGCCAGCAGCCCGGAGGGACAGCTCTACAATGAGCAGTTCTTC.

The chain uses TRBV7-9 and TRBJ1-2, with D possibly matching TRBD1 (5 bases). The CDR3 extends over 14 amino acids. V was trimmed by 5 bases and J by 6 bases, leaving 16 bases between them. CDR1 is SEHNR and CDR2 is FQNEAQ in the germline V gene (reference sequence). CDR3 nucleotides: TGTGCCAGCAGCCCCTCTTGGCAGGGTCATGGCTACACCTTC. It translates to CASSPSWQGHGYTF.

V gene TRBV6-6 combines with J gene TRBJ1-2; 10 bases agree with TRBD1. The trim removed 6 bases at V and 8 bases at J, leaving 6 bases unmatched. This CDR3 comprises 13 residues. In germline, CDR1 is MNHNY, CDR2 SVGAGI (reference sequence). The chain's CDR3 is CASSGRQGAGYTF. CDR3 bases: TGTGCCAGCAGCGGTAGACAGGGGGCCGGCTACACCTTC.

V is TRBV29-1 and J is TRBJ2-5; either TRBD1 or TRBD2 may fit D (6 bases each). Between the trimmed V and J ends, which lost 7 bases and 2 bases, there was a span of 14 bases. Looked up from germline, CDR1 is SQVTM and CDR2 is ANQGSEA. The CDR3 covers 13 residues. DNA for the CDR3: TGCAGCGGCCAAAAGGGGGGACAAGAGACCCAGTACTTC. Its protein is CSGQKGGQETQYF.

This chain uses TRBV15 with TRBJ2-4; D remains ambiguous. The CDR3 is 15 residues long. Germline V CDR1 and CDR2: LNHNV, YYDKDF (reference sequence). Trimming shortened V by 5 bases and J by 0 bases, and 11 bases separated the two germline ends. Written as DNA, the CDR3 is TGTGCCACCAGCGATAGTGGCGTAGCCAAAAACATTCAGTACTTC. It specifies CATSDSGVAKNIQYF.

The chain has TRBV14 and TRBJ1-2; no firm D call. Trimming stripped 1 base from V and 8 bases from J, with 11 bases between. The CDR3 has 13 amino acids. CDR1 and CDR2 from the germline V gene are SGHDN and FVKESK. The chain's CDR3 is CASSQGLKRGYTF. The CDR3 nucleotides read TGTGCCAGCAGCCAAGGACTTAAGAGGGGCTACACCTTC. Together with reference TRBV14 and TRBJ1-2, the CDR3 gives the full variable domain: EAGVTQFPSHSVIEKGQTVTLRCDPISGHDNLYWYRRVMGKEIKFLLHFVKESKQDESGMPNNRFLAERTGGTYSTLKVQPAELEDSGVYFCASSQGLKRGYTFGSGTRLTVV.

Worth noting for this clone: This specimen includes other DNA sequences encoding the same CDR3. The chain recombines TRBV29-1 with TRBJ1-1; D gene ambiguous. V was trimmed by 7 bases and J by 6 bases, leaving 9 bases between them. The germline gives CDR1 SQVTM, CDR2 ANQGSEA. The CDR3 has 10 residues. The chain's CDR3 is CSARDSEAFF. For the CDR3, the DNA is TGCAGCGCTAGGGATTCTGAAGCTTTCTTT.

About this clone itself: This sample includes further DNA sequences coding for the same CDR3. The chain uses TRBV27 and TRBJ1-6; D gene ambiguous. Germline V gene data show CDR1 as MNHEY and CDR2 as SMNVEV (reference sequence). The CDR3 contains 12 residues. Between the trimmed V and J ends, which lost 3 bases and 7 bases, there was a span of 4 bases. The CDR3 DNA is TGTGCCAGCAGTTTCTCCAATTCACCCCTCCACTTT. Its translation: CASSFSNSPLHF.

This clone showed up just a few times. The chain recombines TRBV2 with TRBJ1-1, with D perhaps TRBD1 (6 bases). Germline CDR1 is SNHLY and CDR2 is FYNNEI. The CDR3 has 14 residues. Trimming took off 3 bases at V and 6 bases at J, with 14 bases between the two ends. CDR3 protein: CASSEQGSTSEAFF. CDR3 DNA sequence: TGTGCCAGCAGTGAGCAGGGGTCAACTTCTGAAGCTTTCTTT.

This clone was observed a few times. The V gene is TRBV29-1, the J gene TRBJ1-5; D call uncertain. Trimming pared 4 bases from V and 4 bases from J, leaving 11 bases between. CDR1 is SQVTM and CDR2 is ANQGSEA in the germline V gene. The CDR3 loop spans 13 amino acids. The CDR3 loop reads CSVATAPNQPQHF. CDR3 coding DNA: TGCAGCGTTGCCACTGCCCCTAATCAGCCCCAGCATTTT.

This clone was counted between two and nine times. V is TRBV5-1 and J is TRBJ1-1; D not resolved. CDR1 is SGHRS, CDR2 YFSETQ, per germline. The V end was cut by 0 bases, the J end by 6 bases, with 9 bases between. The CDR3 length is 13 residues. The CDR3, as DNA: TGCGCCAGCAGCTTGGTGGGCCAACCTGAAGCTTTCTTT. It is translated as CASSLVGQPEAFF.

This chain uses TRBV7-9 with TRBJ2-7; no clear D gene. Trimming took 4 bases from V and 4 from J, leaving 5 bases between them. Germline V gene lookup returns CDR1 SEHNR and CDR2 FQNEAQ (reference sequence). The CDR3 sequence is 11 residues long. The CDR3 region has the DNA TGTGCCAGCAGCTCTGATTACGAGCAGTACTTC. Amino acids: CASSSDYEQYF. Full variable domain (outside the CDR3, taken from reference TRBV7-9 and TRBJ2-7): DTGVSQNPRHKITKRGQNVTFRCDPISEHNRLYWYRQTLGQGPEFLTYFQNEAQLEKSRLLSDRFSAERPKGSFSTLEIQRTEQGDSAMYLCASSSDYEQYFGPGTRLTVT.

V is TRBV6-6 and J is TRBJ2-2, with D tentatively TRBD1 or TRBD2 (5 bases each). Trimming stripped 2 bases from V and 6 bases from J, with 7 bases between. This CDR3 spans 13 amino acids. Germline V gives CDR1 MNHNY, CDR2 SVGAGI (reference sequence). The CDR3 DNA follows: TGTGCCAGCAGTTACCAGGGAGCCGGGGAGCTGTTTTTT. Translated, it gives CASSYQGAGELFF.

This chain connects TRBV4-3 to TRBJ1-2; the D is unclear. The CDR3 sequence is 14 residues long. Germline-derived CDR1 and CDR2 are LGHNA and YSLEER. V gave up 0 bases and J gave up 1 base, with 6 bases separating them. In nucleotides, the CDR3 is TGCGCCAGCAGCCAAGACTCCATTAACTATGGCTACACCTTC. Translating it yields CASSQDSINYGYTF.

This clone was counted only a few times. The J gene is TRBJ2-1, the V gene TRBV4-3, with 8 bases that match TRBD1. Germline loops: CDR1 LGHNA, CDR2 YSLEER. V dropped 3 bases and J dropped 2; count of bases not matched to a gene: 9. This CDR3 has 17 residues. The chain's CDR3 is CASSHYTGQGAYNEQFF. In DNA, the CDR3 is TGCGCCAGCAGCCACTATACCGGACAGGGCGCCTACAATGAGCAGTTCTTC.

This clone occurred a few times. The chain is built from TRBV4-2 and TRBJ2-3, with 11 bases identical to TRBD2. Germline CDR1 and CDR2: LGHNA and YNFKEQ. The CDR3 spans 17 residues. Trimming removed 0 bases from V and 7 bases from J; junction bases left unmatched: 9. The CDR3 DNA reads as TGTGCCAGCAGCCAAGAGGCTACTAGCGGGGGAGGGAATACGCAGTATTTT. Its protein is CASSQEATSGGGNTQYF.

The J gene is TRBJ2-7, the V gene TRBV11-2, with D perhaps TRBD1 (5 bases). CDR1 is SGHAT and CDR2 is FQNNGV in the germline V gene. The V gene lost 4 bases and the J gene lost 3 bases, with 25 bases spanning the gap. This CDR3 spans 18 amino acids. CDR3 nucleotide sequence: TGTGCCAGCAGCTCCGCCTTTAGTGGGGCGAGTTACAACTACGAGCAGTACTTC. This gives the protein CASSSAFSGASYNYEQYF.

The chain carries TRBV5-1 and TRBJ2-1; 9 bases match TRBD1. V shed 6 bases, J shed 7 bases, and the junction held 14 bases outside the gene matches. This CDR3 has 16 amino acids. Germline assignment: CDR1 SGHRS and CDR2 YFSETQ. The CDR3 loop reads CASTMTGQGIWNEQFF. DNA for the CDR3: TGCGCCAGCACTATGACGGGACAGGGAATCTGGAATGAGCAGTTCTTC. The full variable domain, rest sourced from reference TRBV5-1 and TRBJ2-1, is KAGVTQTPRYLIKTRGQQVTLSCSPISGHRSVSWYQQTPGQGLQFLFEYFSETQRNKGNFPGRFSGRQFSNSRSEMNVSTLELGDSALYLCASTMTGQGIWNEQFFGPGTRLTVL.

This sequence joins TRBV18 and TRBJ2-7, with D maybe TRBD1 (6 bases). The germline gives CDR1 KGHSH, CDR2 LQKENI. This CDR3 spans 16 amino acids. Between the trimmed V and J ends, which lost 3 bases and 1 base, there was a span of 16 bases. The CDR3 DNA is TGTGCCAGCTCACCCCAGACAGGATCAGGTTCCTACGAGCAGTACTTC. Translating gives CASSPQTGSGSYEQYF.

The chain combines TRBV25-1 with TRBJ1-1; D unresolved. V was trimmed by 5 bases and J by 0 bases, leaving 10 bases between them. The CDR3 runs 14 residues. The germline V gene has CDR1 MGHDK and CDR2 SYGVNS. The CDR3 here is CASSLNSLNTEAFF. The CDR3 DNA sequence: TGTGCCAGCAGTCTTAACAGCCTGAACACTGAAGCTTTCTTT.

This clone was picked up a small number of times. The V and J genes are TRBV29-1 and TRBJ1-2; 10 bases align to TRBD1. The CDR3 length is 12 residues. The V gene end was trimmed by 6 bases and the J gene end by 6 bases; junction bases not matched to a gene: 4. The germline gives CDR1 SQVTM, CDR2 ANQGSEA. CDR3 in amino acids: CSVTGTGDGYTF. DNA for the CDR3: TGCAGCGTAACTGGGACAGGGGATGGCTACACCTTC.

This clone was counted many times. The rearrangement joins TRBV30 to TRBJ1-6, with 7 bases that match TRBD1. This CDR3 comprises 16 residues. CDR1 is GTSNPN and CDR2 is SVGIG in the germline V gene (reference sequence). V was clipped by 3 bases and J by 8 bases; unmatched bases: 13. CDR3 nucleotide sequence: TGTGCCTGGAGGGCCTCGAGACAGGGAAGACATTCACCCCTCCACTTT. It codes for CAWRASRQGRHSPLHF. The full variable domain, rest sourced from reference TRBV30 and TRBJ1-6, is SQTIHQWPATLVQPVGSPLSLECTVEGTSNPNLYWYRQAAGRGLQLLFYSVGIGQISSEVPQNLSASRPQDRQFILSSKKLLLSDSGFYLCAWRASRQGRHSPLHFGNGTRLTVT.

The chain links TRBV10-3 to TRBJ2-7, with 8 bases identical to TRBD2. The V and J ends lost 3 bases and 1 base, in that order; junction bases with no gene match: 17. The CDR3 runs to 19 residues. CDR1 and CDR2 (germline): ENHRY, SYGVKD. The chain's CDR3 is CAISEGLPRERGLSYEQYF. In DNA form, the CDR3 reads TGTGCCATCAGTGAAGGACTACCCCGCGAGCGGGGGTTATCCTACGAGCAGTACTTC.

J is TRBJ2-7 and V is TRBV30, with D possibly TRBD1 on 6 matching bases. Trimming cost V 6 bases and J 4 bases, with 16 bases left between them. The CDR3 totals 13 residues. CDR1 is GTSNPN and CDR2 is SVGIG in the germline V gene (reference sequence). The CDR3 region is CACDGQRGYEQYF. The CDR3 DNA sequence: TGTGCCTGCGATGGACAGAGGGGTTACGAGCAGTACTTC.